This T cell receptor (beta chain) was recorded in a study of ipilimumab plus nivolumab after autologous stem cell transplantation. Patients got ipilimumab 1 mg/kg beginning 14 to 28 days post-transplant. Dosing: nivolumab 3 mg/kg IV, weeks 1, 4, 7, 10, then every two weeks to week 26. Study-wide results and limits: Authors suggest TCR repertoire, Treg phenotype and gut microbiota support further study.

As to this clone: What it binds is unknown.

TCRdb keeps only in-frame clones here, not all; method: immunoSEQ multiplex PCR. The sample has over 15,000 clones; 81% are singletons. Trimming cost V 4 bases and J 2 bases, with 11 bases left between them. CDR3 length: 14 residues. Germline V gene data show CDR1 as SGHDT and CDR2 as YYEEEE. The chain links TRBV5-6 to TRBJ2-3; TRBD2 is a possible D gene (6 bases). This TCR came from a male donor with diffuse large B-cell lymphoma. Here the sequenced sample was PBMCs, taken in a trial of ipilimumab plus nivolumab as post-transplant consolidation. CDR3 region: CASSARGSTDTQYF. The CDR3 nucleotides read TGTGCCAGCAGCGCCCGGGGGTCCACAGATACGCAGTATTTT.